A selection of T cell receptor beta chains follows, all from one sample in a study of regulatory T cells in long-lasting Graves disease. TCRdb re-called the multiplex PCR reads with MiXCR, one entry per CDR3 protein. The sample lists almost 450,000 distinct CDR3 sequences; over 15% were seen once. Another study also made use of these data, one on T cells in Graves' hyperthyroidism and ophthalmopathy.

The sequencing used peripheral blood mononuclear cells (PBMCs), collected at new diagnosis, from a patient treated with antithyroid drugs. The source of these receptors is a woman aged 25 to 39 with Graves disease. Each CDR3 is given with its conserved first and last residue. Fields, in order: D gene, clone size, J gene, V gene, CDR3 protein, CDR3 DNA. A D gene is named only where the DNA matches it firmly. Expanded clones are given a class, and other clones once, few, many or no size at all.

NA many TRBJ1-2 TRBV28 CASSLFDSFNYGYTF TGTGCCAGCAGTCTTTTTGACAGTTTTAACTATGGCTACACCTTC
NA NA TRBJ1-6 TRBV7-9 CASSLTGFNSPLHF TGTGCCAGCAGCCTTACAGGGTTTAATTCACCCCTCCACTTT
TRBD1 many TRBJ2-7 TRBV18 CASSPKGGKAYEQYF TGTGCCAGCTCACCAAAAGGGGGCAAGGCCTACGAGCAGTACTTC
TRBD2 few TRBJ2-2 TRBV10-2 CASGASGYTGELFF TGCGCCAGCGGGGCTAGCGGATACACCGGGGAGCTGTTTTTT
NA once TRBJ1-5 TRBV28 CASSSVLRGYGNQPQHF TGTGCCAGCAGTTCGGTGTTGAGAGGCTATGGCAATCAGCCCCAGCATTTT
TRBD1 NA TRBJ2-5 TRBV14 CASSLIRGRLETQYF TGTGCCAGCAGCCTCATCAGGGGGCGTTTAGAGACCCAGTACTTC
TRBD2 NA TRBJ2-7 TRBV10-1 CAGGDGRSYEQYF TGCGCCGGGGGGGACGGCCGCTCCTACGAGCAGTACTTC
NA many TRBJ1-6 TRBV24-1 CATRQGRISPLHF TGTGCCACCAGGCAGGGACGAATTTCACCCCTCCACTTT
TRBD2 few TRBJ2-2 TRBV7-8 CASRPPGTSDEELFF TGTGCCAGCAGGCCCCCCGGGACTAGTGACGAGGAGCTGTTTTTT
TRBD1 few TRBJ1-5 TRBV7-9 CASSRQGDGNQPQHF TGTGCCAGCAGCCGCCAGGGGGATGGCAATCAGCCCCAGCATTTT
NA NA TRBJ2-7 TRBV5-4 CASSSGGMNYEQYF TGTGCCAGCAGCTCCGGAGGGATGAACTACGAGCAGTACTTC
NA many TRBJ1-2 TRBV20-1 CSARYREGYTF TGCAGTGCTAGATATCGGGAGGGCTACACCTTC
NA many TRBJ2-1 TRBV28 CASSQQTSREQFF TGTGCCAGCAGCCAACAGACTAGTCGCGAGCAGTTCTTC
TRBD2 NA TRBJ2-3 TRBV28 CASSTGTSGRNTDTQYF TGTGCCAGCTCTACCGGGACTAGCGGGAGAAACACAGATACGCAGTATTTT
TRBD1 few TRBJ1-2 TRBV3-1 CASSKDRRYGYTF TGTGCCAGCAGCAAGGACAGGCGGTATGGCTACACCTTC
NA NA TRBJ2-2 TRBV11-2 CASSLDEAGDAGELFF TGTGCCAGCAGCTTAGATGAGGCAGGGGATGCCGGGGAGCTGTTTTTT
NA many TRBJ2-3 TRBV20-1 CSARPPAWANQSTDTQYF TGCAGTGCTAGACCTCCCGCCTGGGCCAACCAGTCCACAGATACGCAGTATTTT
TRBD1 few TRBJ1-4 TRBV10-2 CASSESLTGGPNEKLFF TGCGCCAGCAGTGAGTCACTTACAGGGGGACCTAATGAAAAACTGTTTTTT
TRBD2 NA TRBJ2-7 TRBV5-5 CASSFDGISSGRAFGNEQYF TGTGCCAGCAGCTTCGACGGGATTTCTAGCGGGAGGGCCTTTGGGAACGAGCAGTACTTC
TRBD1 few TRBJ1-5 TRBV4-3 CASSQDPYPSGTANQPQHF TGCGCCAGCAGCCAAGATCCGTACCCCTCCGGGACAGCTAATCAGCCCCAGCATTTT
NA NA TRBJ2-1 TRBV20-1 CSATTTGTGEQFF TGCAGTGCCACAACAACAGGGACCGGTGAGCAGTTCTTC
TRBD1 NA TRBJ2-1 TRBV7-6 CASSLSGQADNEQFF TGTGCCAGCAGCCTCTCGGGACAGGCTGACAATGAGCAGTTCTTC
NA many TRBJ1-1 TRBV28 CASTAAAQADRQAFF TGTGCCAGTACTGCGGCCGCCCAGGCAGACCGGCAAGCTTTCTTT
TRBD2 many TRBJ2-3 TRBV15 CATSRDLGGSRDTQYF TGTGCCACCAGCAGAGATCTTGGCGGGAGTCGGGATACGCAGTATTTT
TRBD1 many TRBJ1-1 TRBV19 CASARPNRGRWNTEAFF TGTGCCAGCGCGAGGCCGAACAGGGGGCGTTGGAACACTGAAGCTTTCTTT
TRBD1 NA TRBJ1-2 TRBV7-2 CASLTGSNYGYTF TGTGCCAGCTTGACAGGGAGTAACTATGGCTACACCTTC
NA few TRBJ1-1 TRBV29-1 CSVHSGTVNTEAFF TGCAGCGTGCACTCCGGGACTGTGAACACTGAAGCTTTCTTT
NA few TRBJ2-1 TRBV3-1 CASSLPQSYNEQFF TGTGCCAGCAGCCTCCCACAAAGCTACAATGAGCAGTTCTTC
TRBD1 NA TRBJ2-1 TRBV6-5 CASSYGTEKYNEQFF TGTGCCAGCAGTTACGGGACAGAGAAGTACAATGAGCAGTTCTTC
NA many TRBJ2-1 TRBV18 CASSPAPAGRSFNEQFF TGTGCCAGCTCACCAGCCCCAGCGGGCCGATCCTTTAATGAGCAGTTCTTC
NA many TRBJ2-7 TRBV18 CASSPLDSSWTNEQYF TGTGCCAGCTCACCACTAGATAGTTCCTGGACTAACGAGCAGTACTTC
TRBD2 many TRBJ2-3 TRBV6-1 CASTSIISGSTDTQYF TGTGCCAGCACTTCAATCATTAGCGGGAGCACAGATACGCAGTATTTT
TRBD1 NA TRBJ2-5 TRBV7-2 CASSPDRGIQETQYF TGTGCCAGCAGTCCGGACAGGGGCATCCAAGAGACCCAGTACTTC
NA NA TRBJ1-6 TRBV20-1 CSAYRPYNSPLHF TGCAGTGCTTACCGACCTTATAATTCACCCCTCCACTTT
NA many TRBJ2-6 TRBV2 CASSGGSGANVLTF TGTGCCAGCAGTGGAGGCTCTGGGGCCAACGTCCTGACTTTC
NA many TRBJ2-7 TRBV28 CASSLSLGGADAYEQYF TGTGCCAGCAGTTTATCCCTTGGGGGGGCCGACGCCTACGAGCAGTACTTC
TRBD2 many TRBJ2-1 TRBV20-1 CSARAPGTSGNNEQFF TGCAGTGCTAGAGCCCCCGGGACTAGCGGGAACAATGAGCAGTTCTTC
NA many TRBJ1-6 TRBV20-1 CSAATGWTYNSPLHF TGCAGTGCCGCAACAGGGTGGACCTATAATTCACCCCTCCACTTT
NA few TRBJ2-7 TRBV6-1 CASRKGTDPQIWEQYF TGTGCCAGCAGGAAAGGGACGGACCCCCAGATATGGGAGCAGTACTTC
TRBD1 many TRBJ2-2 TRBV20-1 CSAGVPGQANTGELFF TGCAGTGCTGGTGTTCCGGGACAGGCGAACACCGGGGAGCTGTTTTTT
TRBD1 NA TRBJ1-2 TRBV27 CASSSGGTGPTYGYTF TGTGCCAGCAGCTCTGGAGGGACAGGGCCCACCTATGGCTACACCTTC
NA few TRBJ2-2 TRBV12-3/TRBV12-4 CASSWTLPGELFF TGTGCCAGCAGTTGGACTTTACCCGGGGAGCTGTTTTTT
NA NA TRBJ1-1 TRBV29-1 CSVGRGGITEAFF TGCAGCGTTGGGAGGGGTGGTATCACTGAAGCTTTCTTT
NA few TRBJ1-1 TRBV29-1 CSVVGDAEAFF TGCAGCGTTGTCGGGGATGCTGAAGCTTTCTTT
NA few TRBJ2-1 TRBV30 CAWNVGDLGGNEQFF TGTGCCTGGAATGTGGGAGACCTCGGCGGCAATGAGCAGTTCTTC
NA NA TRBJ2-1 TRBV14 CASSPVVADYNEQFF TGTGCCAGCAGCCCAGTAGTAGCGGATTACAATGAGCAGTTCTTC
NA many TRBJ2-7 TRBV28 CASSLSGLASDEQYF TGTGCCAGCAGTTTATCAGGTCTAGCGAGCGACGAGCAGTACTTC
NA many TRBJ1-5 TRBV2 CASSDGRRSNQPQHF TGTGCCAGCAGTGACGGCAGGAGAAGCAATCAGCCCCAGCATTTT
TRBD1 many TRBJ1-3 TRBV18 CASSPGTAVNTIYF TGTGCCAGCTCACCGGGGACAGCGGTAAACACCATATATTTT
NA many TRBJ2-3 TRBV28 CASSSTIDTQYF TGTGCCAGCAGTTCCACCATAGATACGCAGTATTTT